This is a list of T cell receptor beta chains from one sample in a study of shared clonotypes between healthy human individuals. Assay: immunoSEQ multiplex PCR; the TCRdb copy retains only in-frame clones and omits some. The sample has millions of clones, roughly 91% seen once. The sequencing input was naive CD8+ T cells from PBMCs. The receptor set was obtained from a man younger than 30 in good health. Some clones in this sample may be carry-over from other donors' samples. Both conserved end residues are part of each CDR3. Clone size is stated in some rows and not others, as once, few, many or a class when expanded.

size	V	J	CDR3
few	TRBV9	TRBJ1-2	CASSGRTATNYGYTF
few	TRBV4-3	TRBJ2-1	CASSATSGEHNEQFF
.	TRBV27	TRBJ1-1	CASSLGRAAIEAFF
.	TRBV7-8	TRBJ2-1	CASSPSFTGGAYNEQFF
.	TRBV27	TRBJ2-3	CATSGDTQYF
.	TRBV28	TRBJ1-2	CASSPMGAQSNYGYTF
.	TRBV15	TRBJ1-4	CATSREGLRSAEKLFF
once	TRBV18	TRBJ1-2	CASSPHPTDGYGYTF
.	TRBV7-8	TRBJ2-7	CASSYWTTSGEQYF
.	TRBV29-1	TRBJ2-7	CSVEGAESSYEQYF
.	TRBV7-9	TRBJ2-7	CASSQSRSYEQYF
.	TRBV18	TRBJ1-4	CASSPPEGEKLFF
.	TRBV27	TRBJ1-5	CASSPLGWVDQPQHF
.	TRBV28	TRBJ1-2	CASSLYAHGYTF
.	TRBV11-2	TRBJ2-1	CASSAHRGTSSYNEQFF
once	TRBV27	TRBJ2-3	CASSLSSTDTQYF